The present entry profiles one T cell receptor beta chain with its context. CDR3 length: 13 residues. CDR1 and CDR2 from the germline V gene are MGHRA and YSYEKL. Trimming cost V 6 bases and J 6 bases, with 15 bases left between them. This entry is derived from a study of blood T cell repertoires in COVID-19. Across the whole study: There were acute and convalescent COVID-19 samples, and they came from the United States, Italy and Spain. The cDNA or gDNA used as material had been derived from T cells, B-cell-depleted T cells, or PBMCs.

The table came from immunoSEQ multiplex PCR; TCRdb's copy has only in-frame clones and leaves some out. The sample carries 110,000 or so clones, approximately 77% recorded once. This chain uses TRBV4-1 with TRBJ2-7, with a weak D call TRBD1 (5 bases). The sequence was collected from a human donor in a cohort sampled during active COVID-19. Sequences were obtained from peripheral blood. The CDR3 reads CASRGDLASEQYF. Written as DNA, the CDR3 is TGCGCCAGCAGAGGGGATCTGGCCTCCGAGCAGTACTTC.